This T cell receptor (beta chain) is drawn from a study of blood T cells in healthy people across ages. The authors extracted at least 5.5 micrograms of total RNA per sample. In regard to this clonotype: Its specificity is not known.

Per germline, CDR1 DFQATT and CDR2 SNEGSKA (reference sequence). V lost 0 bases to trimming and J lost 2 bases, with 12 bases between them. This CDR3 has 15 residues. Alongside a J-beta primer mix, a sample-barcoded 5' primer served in a second PCR lasting about 7 to 12 cycles. The template-switch adaptor, which had 12 random nucleotides, put a tag on each cDNA molecule. In TCRdb, the 5' RACE reads were re-called with MiXCR into one record per CDR3 protein. In the table there are hundreds of thousands of distinct CDR3 sequences, just under 25% of which are singletons. Findings and caveats of the study: A strong correlation was seen between TCR beta diversity and naive T cell percentage. Comparison with aged donors showed that long-lived donors had more naive CD4+ cells and higher diversity.

The data also belong to a second study, concerning T cells of mothers and their children.

The origin of this receptor is a boy aged 5-17 years in good health. The sequenced sample was blood. The J gene is TRBJ2-3, the V gene TRBV20-1; D is possibly TRBD2 (6 bases). CDR3: CSARDTGLNTDTQYF. For the CDR3, the DNA is TGCAGTGCTAGAGACACGGGACTTAACACAGATACGCAGTATTTT.